This T cell receptor beta chain was identified during a study of memory CD4+ T cells and cytomegalovirus serostatus. Single viable CD3+CD4+CD8-CD45RO+ cells were sorted as the memory CD4+ T cells. Study observations and caveats: A US-trained random forest predicted CMV serostatus with median AUC roughly 0.91.

The protocol was immunoSEQ multiplex PCR, while the TCRdb copy is restricted to in-frame clones and leaves out a portion. The sample records 50,000 to 75,000 clones, 80% to 85% being singletons. Germline V gene lookup returns CDR1 LNHDA and CDR2 SQIVND (reference sequence). The J segment lost 7 bases and the V segment lost 2 bases, leaving 0 bases of the junction unmatched. This CDR3 comprises 12 residues. As for this clone: The antigen remains unidentified.

The receptor was isolated from an adult in good health and CMV-seronegative. Sample: memory CD4+ T cells from blood. The rearrangement links TRBV19 to TRBJ2-5; TRBD2 agrees at 8 bases. DNA of the CDR3: TGTGCCAGTAGTATAACTAGCGGGACCCAGTACTTC. This gives the protein CASSITSGTQYF.